Listed here is a single T cell receptor beta chain. The source of the sample is a study of blood T cell repertoires in COVID-19. Trimming pared 6 bases from V and 2 bases from J, leaving 14 bases between. CDR3 length equals 15 residues. Germline CDR1 is MRHNA and CDR2 is SNTAGT. The assay was immunoSEQ multiplex PCR, and TCRdb's table has in-frame clones only and misses some. The sample holds about 400,000 clones, approximately 89% seen once. Recovered Cohort 3 donors showed two negative PCRs, clearance, or symptom resolution. This TCR was sampled from a woman in her 30s who had recovered from COVID-19. Sequences were obtained from PBMCs or T cells enriched from blood (not recorded which). V gene TRBV6-4 combines with J gene TRBJ1-5, with D perhaps TRBD1 (6 bases). This CDR3 is CASSREGGGNQPQHF. For the CDR3, the DNA is TGTGCCAGCAGCCGAGAAGGGGGGGGCAATCAGCCCCAGCATTTT.